The 17 T cell receptor beta chains below all came from one sample that was sequenced in a study of shared clonotypes between healthy human individuals (dated by TCRdb to about 2020). Libraries were constructed by the immunoSEQ multiplex PCR assay. The table was pulled from immuneACCESS by TCRdb, which kept in-frame rearrangements only. Such tables lose some clones; where checked, under half of the loss comes from unresolved V genes, and the rest has no known cause. The table for this sample lists around 1.5 million clones; 95% to 99% of them were counted only once. Clones ranked in the top ten supply about 0.45% of the sample. Sequenced input: naive CD4+ T cells sorted from blood. The cell subset or site label for this specimen denotes: CD45RA+ positively selected. These receptors originate from a man aged 25 to 45 in good health.

The rearrangement uses TRBV5-1 and TRBJ2-1, with unresolved D. The germline gives CDR1 SGHRS, CDR2 YFSETQ. CDR3 size: 15 residues. Trimming shortened V by 0 bases and J by 2 bases, and 9 bases separated the two germline ends. The CDR3 loop is CASSLESSAYNEQFF. The CDR3 DNA reads as TGCGCCAGCAGCTTGGAAAGCAGCGCCTACAATGAGCAGTTCTTC.

This sequence joins TRBV15 and TRBJ2-7; 7 nucleotides line up with TRBD2. The CDR3 extends over 14 amino acids. Germline V CDR1 and CDR2: LNHNV, YYDKDF (reference sequence). Trimming removed 0 bases from V and 5 bases from J; junction bases left unmatched: 4. In DNA, the CDR3 is TGTGCCACCAGCAGAGATATAACTAGCGACGAGCAGTACTTC. Translating gives CATSRDITSDEQYF.

This clone was found once. The rearrangement joins TRBV11-2 to TRBJ1-5; D ambiguous. Trimming took 0 bases from V and 7 from J, leaving 13 bases between them. Looked up from germline, CDR1 is SGHAT and CDR2 is FQNNGV. The CDR3 loop spans 15 amino acids. The CDR3 DNA reads as TGTGCCAGCAGCTTAGATTTGGGCGACGGCCAGCCCCAGCATTTT. It codes for CASSLDLGDGQPQHF.

To note about this clone: The same CDR3 is also encoded by other DNA sequences in this sample. The chain is built from TRBV6-5 and TRBJ1-2, with D possibly being TRBD1 (5 bases). The V end was cut by 4 bases, the J end by 5 bases, with 11 bases between. The CDR3 is 13 residues long. Germline CDR1 is MNHEY and CDR2 is SVGAGI. CDR3 sequence reads: CASSSTGTYGYTF. Here the CDR3 DNA reads TGTGCCAGCAGTTCAACCGGGACTTATGGCTACACCTTC.

V gene TRBV27 combines with J gene TRBJ2-1; TRBD1 matches at 7 bases. The V gene end was trimmed by 3 bases and the J gene end by 7 bases; junction bases not matched to a gene: 6. Germline CDR1 reads MNHEY; CDR2 reads SMNVEV (reference sequence). The CDR3 totals 14 residues. The CDR3 DNA is TGTGCCAGCAGTTTTACAGGGGTATCGAATGAGCAGTTCTTC. As protein: CASSFTGVSNEQFF.

This clone was observed a single time. The chain has TRBV5-5 and TRBJ2-1; 10 nucleotides align to TRBD1. CDR3 length equals 15 residues. Germline V lookup: CDR1 SGHKS, CDR2 YYEKEE (reference sequence). V shed 9 bases, J shed 1 base, and the junction held 7 bases outside the gene matches. CDR3 in amino acids: CATVPGQGSYNEQFF. Here the CDR3 DNA reads TGTGCCACCGTCCCGGGACAGGGGTCCTACAATGAGCAGTTCTTC.

The chain carries TRBV7-9 and TRBJ2-7, with D perhaps matching TRBD1 (6 bases). CDR1 and CDR2 (germline): SEHNR, FQNEAQ (reference sequence). The CDR3 loop spans 15 amino acids. The V and J ends lost 2 bases and 2 bases respectively, with 13 bases between them. The CDR3 reads CASSLTDSGTYEQYF. CDR3 in DNA: TGTGCCAGCAGCTTAACGGACAGCGGAACCTACGAGCAGTACTTC.

The chain uses TRBV27 and TRBJ2-7; TRBD1 aligns across 8 bases. V lost 2 bases and J lost 6; bases outside the gene matches: 6. This CDR3 comprises 14 residues. The V gene's germline CDR1 is MNHEY and CDR2 SMNVEV (reference sequence). The CDR3 region has the DNA TGTGCCAGCAGTTTAATCAGGGGGCGCTTCGAGCAGTACTTC. Its protein product is CASSLIRGRFEQYF.

The V call is TRBV28, the J call TRBJ1-4, with 8 bases identical to TRBD1. CDR1 MDHEN and CDR2 SYDVKM come from the germline V gene. This CDR3 contains 16 residues. With 5 bases clipped from V and 11 bases from J, the junction kept 16 bases outside the gene matches. CDR3 nucleotide sequence: TGTGCCAGCAGTACTAACCCGGACAGGGCGCAAGGGAAACTGTTTTTT. Protein: CASSTNPDRAQGKLFF.

On this clone itself: This same CDR3 is encoded by further DNA sequences in the sample. The chain has TRBV9 and TRBJ1-1; D is possibly TRBD1 (5 bases). The CDR3 is 14 amino acids. V was shortened by 2 bases and J by 0 bases, with 8 bases between the two germline ends. The germline gives CDR1 SGDLS, CDR2 YYNGEE. CDR3 in amino acids: CASSVDSMNTEAFF. The CDR3 DNA sequence: TGTGCCAGCAGCGTTGACAGCATGAACACTGAAGCTTTCTTT.

The genes are TRBV6-5 and TRBJ1-1, with TRBD1 as a possible D gene (5 bases). The germline V gene has CDR1 MNHEY and CDR2 SVGAGI. Trimming cost V 7 bases and J 8 bases, with 20 bases left between them. The CDR3 runs 14 residues. As DNA, the CDR3 is TGTGCCAGCAACCCTCTGAGAGGGGAAGGGGAAGCTTTCTTT. Its translation: CASNPLRGEGEAFF.

The chain carries TRBV19 and TRBJ2-3; a weak D match, TRBD2 (5 bases). The CDR3 contains 15 residues. Per the germline V gene, CDR1 is LNHDA and CDR2 is SQIVND (reference sequence). The V gene lost 4 bases and the J gene lost 1 base, with 12 bases spanning the gap. CDR3 sequence (DNA): TGTGCCAGTAGTAAACTAGTCCACGGCACAGATACGCAGTATTTT. As protein: CASSKLVHGTDTQYF.

The chain uses TRBV28 and TRBJ2-1; D is unresolved. The germline V gene encodes CDR1 MDHEN and CDR2 SYDVKM. The CDR3 sequence is 15 residues long. The ends were cut back, 6 bases at V and 1 base at J, with 13 bases in the middle. The CDR3 is CASSHTPTSYNEQFF. DNA for the CDR3: TGTGCCAGCAGCCATACACCTACATCCTACAATGAGCAGTTCTTC.

This sequence joins TRBV6-1 and TRBJ2-1, with D perhaps TRBD1 (6 bases). The germline V gene encodes CDR1 MNHNS and CDR2 SASEGT. The germline V and J ends were trimmed by 4 bases and 11 bases, with 15 bases remaining between them. The CDR3 totals 13 residues. As DNA, the CDR3 is TGTGCCAGCAGTGTTATGTCGGACAGACAGCAGTTCTTC. Its translation is CASSVMSDRQQFF.

The chain employs TRBV15 and TRBJ2-5; D is perhaps TRBD1 (6 bases). V was clipped by 8 bases and J by 5 bases, with 21 bases between them. This CDR3 is 15 amino acids long. Germline V gene lookup returns CDR1 LNHNV and CDR2 YYDKDF (reference sequence). CDR3 in amino acids: CATAEAGGRSETQYF. CDR3 nucleotides: TGTGCCACCGCAGAGGCTGGGGGCAGATCGGAGACCCAGTACTTC.

V is TRBV27 and J is TRBJ2-7; 9 bases line up with TRBD2. CDR1 is MNHEY and CDR2 is SMNVEV in the germline V gene (reference sequence). The J segment lost 0 bases and the V segment lost 6 bases, leaving 9 bases of the junction unmatched. This CDR3 spans 16 amino acids. This CDR3 reads CASSVGLAGPSYEQYF. CDR3 in DNA: TGTGCCAGCAGCGTCGGCCTAGCGGGACCCTCCTACGAGCAGTACTTC.

The rearrangement links TRBV28 to TRBJ1-5; D not certain. The CDR3 length is 14 residues. The V gene's germline CDR1 is MDHEN and CDR2 SYDVKM. V dropped 8 bases and J dropped 3 bases, with 14 bases sitting between them. CDR3 region: CASHQDRVNQPQHF. As DNA, the CDR3 is TGTGCCAGCCACCAGGATCGGGTCAATCAGCCCCAGCATTTT.